The clone carrying this TCR beta chain has a count of ten or more. Antigen specificity is unknown. Germline V gives CDR1 ENHRY, CDR2 SYGVKD. V was shortened by 4 bases and J by 0 bases, with 10 bases between the two germline ends. The CDR3 runs 15 residues. This sample stems from a study of identical twins. General study points: Carriage of fewer insertions was seen in abundant cord blood beta clonotypes, whereas memory repertoires showed none. The degree of excess twin sharing was weaker in beta out-of-frame sequences.

TCRdb re-derived calls from the 5' RACE reads in MiXCR, one entry per CDR3 protein. The data hold hundreds of thousands of distinct CDR3 sequences, with roughly 7.5% observed a single time. Another study also made use of these data, one on yellow fever vaccine responses in identical twins.

The TCR originated in a woman between 18 and 29 years old in good health. The sequenced sample was memory (CD45RO+) T cells sorted from blood. The rearrangement uses TRBV10-3 and TRBJ2-4, with D perhaps assigned TRBD1 or TRBD2 (5 bases each). CDR3 DNA: TGTGCCATCAGTGTGGGGGAGTTAGCCAAAAACATTCAGTACTTC. It specifies CAISVGELAKNIQYF.